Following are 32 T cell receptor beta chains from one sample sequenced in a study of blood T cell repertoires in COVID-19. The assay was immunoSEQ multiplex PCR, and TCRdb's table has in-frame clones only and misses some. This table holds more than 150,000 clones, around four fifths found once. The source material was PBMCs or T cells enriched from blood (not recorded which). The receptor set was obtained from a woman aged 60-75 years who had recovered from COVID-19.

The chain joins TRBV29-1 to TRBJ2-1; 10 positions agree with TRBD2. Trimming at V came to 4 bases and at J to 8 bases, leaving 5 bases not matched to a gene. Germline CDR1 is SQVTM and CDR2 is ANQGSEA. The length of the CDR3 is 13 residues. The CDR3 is CSVGASGSDEQFF. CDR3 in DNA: TGCAGCGTTGGCGCTAGCGGGAGCGATGAGCAGTTCTTC.

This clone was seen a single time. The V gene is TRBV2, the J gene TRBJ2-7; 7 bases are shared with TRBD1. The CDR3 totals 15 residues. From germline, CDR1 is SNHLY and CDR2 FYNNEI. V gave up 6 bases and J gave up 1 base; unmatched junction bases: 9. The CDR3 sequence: CASRTPGQQSYEQYF. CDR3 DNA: TGTGCCAGCAGAACGCCGGGACAGCAATCCTACGAGCAGTACTTC.

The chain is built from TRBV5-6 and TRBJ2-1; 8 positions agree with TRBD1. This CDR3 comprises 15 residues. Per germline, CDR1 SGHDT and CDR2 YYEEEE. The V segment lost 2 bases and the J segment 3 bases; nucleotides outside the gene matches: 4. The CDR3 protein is CASSFRDRIYNEQFF. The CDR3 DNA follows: TGTGCCAGCAGCTTTAGGGACAGGATCTACAATGAGCAGTTCTTC. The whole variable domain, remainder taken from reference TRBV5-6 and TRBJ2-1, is DAGVTQSPTHLIKTRGQQVTLRCSPKSGHDTVSWYQQALGQGPQFIFQYYEEEERQRGNFPDRFSGHQFPNYSSELNVNALLLGDSALYLCASSFRDRIYNEQFFGPGTRLTVL.

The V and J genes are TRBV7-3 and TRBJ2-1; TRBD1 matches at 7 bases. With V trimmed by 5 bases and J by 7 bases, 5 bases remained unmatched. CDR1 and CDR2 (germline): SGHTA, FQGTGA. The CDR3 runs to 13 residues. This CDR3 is CASSMDRNNEQFF. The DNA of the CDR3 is TGTGCCAGCAGCATGGACAGGAATAATGAGCAGTTCTTC. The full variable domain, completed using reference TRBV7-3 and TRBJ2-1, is GAGVSQTPSNKVTEKGKYVELRCDPISGHTALYWYRQSLGQGPEFLIYFQGTGAADDSGLPNDRFFAVRPEGSVSTLKIQRTERGDSAVYLCASSMDRNNEQFFGPGTRLTVL.

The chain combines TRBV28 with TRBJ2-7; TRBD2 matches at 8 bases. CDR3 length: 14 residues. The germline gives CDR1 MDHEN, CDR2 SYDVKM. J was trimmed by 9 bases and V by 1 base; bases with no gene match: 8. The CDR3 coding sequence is TGTGCCAGCAGTTTATCGAGCGGGAGTCTATGGCAGTACTTC. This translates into CASSLSSGSLWQYF. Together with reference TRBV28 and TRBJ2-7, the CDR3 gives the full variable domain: DVKVTQSSRYLVKRTGEKVFLECVQDMDHENMFWYRQDPGLGLRLIYFSYDVKMKEKGDIPEGYSVSREKKERFSLILESASTNQTSMYLCASSLSSGSLWQYFGPGTRLTVT.

The DNA of the CDR3 is TGTGCCAGCAGCTTGGGGGGTCGCACAGATACGCAGTATTTT. Protein sequence: CASSLGGRTDTQYF. This chain links TRBV11-3 with TRBJ2-3, with TRBD2 as a possible D gene (6 bases). V was trimmed by 3 bases and J by 1 base, leaving 8 bases between them. This CDR3 has 14 amino acids. Germline V gene lookup returns CDR1 SGHNT and CDR2 YENEEA.

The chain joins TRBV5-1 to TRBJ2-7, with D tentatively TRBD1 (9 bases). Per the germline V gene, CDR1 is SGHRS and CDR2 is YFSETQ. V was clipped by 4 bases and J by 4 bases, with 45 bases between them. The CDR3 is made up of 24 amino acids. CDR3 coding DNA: TGCGCCAGCAGCCTCATACCCGGGACAGGGAAACCCGCCGGGACTAGGTGGCTGCTGTACGAGCAGTACTTC. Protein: CASSLIPGTGKPAGTRWLLYEQYF.

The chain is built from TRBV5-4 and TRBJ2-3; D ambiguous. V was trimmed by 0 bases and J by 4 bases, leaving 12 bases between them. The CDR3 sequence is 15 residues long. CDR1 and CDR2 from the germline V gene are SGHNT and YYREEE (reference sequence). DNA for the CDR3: TGTGCCAGCAGCTTGGCAGGTTTAAGGTCAGATACGCAGTATTTT. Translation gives CASSLAGLRSDTQYF. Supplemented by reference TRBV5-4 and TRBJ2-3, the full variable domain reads ETGVTQSPTHLIKTRGQQVTLRCSSQSGHNTVSWYQQALGQGPQFIFQYYREEENGRGNFPPRFSGLQFPNYSSELNVNALELDDSALYLCASSLAGLRSDTQYFGPGTRLTVL.

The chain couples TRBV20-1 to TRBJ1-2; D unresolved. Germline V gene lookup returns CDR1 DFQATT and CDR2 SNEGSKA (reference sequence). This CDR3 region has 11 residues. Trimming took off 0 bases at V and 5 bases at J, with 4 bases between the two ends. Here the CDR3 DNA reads TGCAGTGCTAGAGACAATTATGGCTACACCTTC. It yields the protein CSARDNYGYTF.

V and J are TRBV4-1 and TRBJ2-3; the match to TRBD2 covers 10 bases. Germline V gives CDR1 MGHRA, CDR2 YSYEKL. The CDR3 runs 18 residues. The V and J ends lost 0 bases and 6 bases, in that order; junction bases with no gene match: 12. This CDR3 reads CASSQEGFGLAGADTQYF. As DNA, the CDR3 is TGCGCCAGCAGCCAAGAAGGATTCGGGCTAGCGGGAGCCGATACGCAGTATTTT.

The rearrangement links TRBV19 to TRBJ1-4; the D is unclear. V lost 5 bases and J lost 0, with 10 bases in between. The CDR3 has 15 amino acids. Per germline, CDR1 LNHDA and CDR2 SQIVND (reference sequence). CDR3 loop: CASSAPGSTNEKLFF. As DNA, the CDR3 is TGTGCCAGTAGTGCCCCGGGTTCAACTAATGAAAAACTGTTTTTT.

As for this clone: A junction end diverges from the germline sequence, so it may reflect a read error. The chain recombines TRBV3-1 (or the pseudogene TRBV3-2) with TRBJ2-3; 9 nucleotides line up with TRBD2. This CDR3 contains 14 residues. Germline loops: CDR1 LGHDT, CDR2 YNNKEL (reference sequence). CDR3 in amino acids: CASNQAAGGDTQYF. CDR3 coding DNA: TGTGCCAGCAACCAAGCAGCGGGAGGCGATACGCAGTATTTT.

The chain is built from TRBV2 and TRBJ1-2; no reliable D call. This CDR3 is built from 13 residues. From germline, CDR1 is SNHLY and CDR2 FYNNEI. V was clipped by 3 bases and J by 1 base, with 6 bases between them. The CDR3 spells CASSDPGNYGYTF. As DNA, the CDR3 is TGTGCCAGCAGTGACCCGGGTAACTATGGCTACACCTTC.

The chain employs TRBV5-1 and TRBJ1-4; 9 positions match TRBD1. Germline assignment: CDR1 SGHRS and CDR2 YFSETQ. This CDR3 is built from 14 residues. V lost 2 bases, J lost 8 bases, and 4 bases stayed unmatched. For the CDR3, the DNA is TGCGCCAGCAGCTTCGGGACAGGGTACGAAAAACTGTTTTTT. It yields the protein CASSFGTGYEKLFF.

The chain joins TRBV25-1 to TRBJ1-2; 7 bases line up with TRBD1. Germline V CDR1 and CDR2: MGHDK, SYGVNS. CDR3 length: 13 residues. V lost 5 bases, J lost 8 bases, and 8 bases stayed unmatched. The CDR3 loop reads CASSRRQGDGYTF. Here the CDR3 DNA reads TGTGCCAGCAGTCGGCGACAGGGAGACGGCTACACCTTC.

This chain's CDR3 is CASRAEGRNTGELFF. The DNA of the CDR3 is TGTGCCAGCAGGGCTGAGGGCAGGAACACCGGGGAGCTGTTTTTT. The rearrangement joins TRBV9 to TRBJ2-2, with a possible D match to TRBD2 (5 bases). The germline gives CDR1 SGDLS, CDR2 YYNGEE. Trimming stripped 5 bases from V and 1 base from J, with 12 bases between. CDR3 length: 15 amino acids.

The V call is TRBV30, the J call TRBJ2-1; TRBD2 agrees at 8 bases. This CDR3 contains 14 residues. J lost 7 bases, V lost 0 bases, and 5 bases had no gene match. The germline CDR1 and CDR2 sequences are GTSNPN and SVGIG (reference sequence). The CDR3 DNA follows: TGTGCCTGGAGTGTTGGACTAGCCGGTAATGAGCAGTTCTTC. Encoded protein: CAWSVGLAGNEQFF.

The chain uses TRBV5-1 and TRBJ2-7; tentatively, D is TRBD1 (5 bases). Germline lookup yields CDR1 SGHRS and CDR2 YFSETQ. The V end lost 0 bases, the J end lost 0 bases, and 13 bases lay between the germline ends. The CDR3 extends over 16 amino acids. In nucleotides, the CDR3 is TGCGCCAGCAGCTTGGATTCCAGGGCAATCTCCTACGAGCAGTACTTC. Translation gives CASSLDSRAISYEQYF. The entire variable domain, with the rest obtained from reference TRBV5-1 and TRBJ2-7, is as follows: KAGVTQTPRYLIKTRGQQVTLSCSPISGHRSVSWYQQTPGQGLQFLFEYFSETQRNKGNFPGRFSGRQFSNSRSEMNVSTLELGDSALYLCASSLDSRAISYEQYFGPGTRLTVT.

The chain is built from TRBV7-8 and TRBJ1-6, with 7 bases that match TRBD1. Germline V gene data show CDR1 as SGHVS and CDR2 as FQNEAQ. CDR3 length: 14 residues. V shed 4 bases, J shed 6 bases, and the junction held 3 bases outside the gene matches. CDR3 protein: CASSSGQPNSPLHF. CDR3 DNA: TGTGCCAGCAGCTCGGGACAGCCTAATTCACCCCTCCACTTT.

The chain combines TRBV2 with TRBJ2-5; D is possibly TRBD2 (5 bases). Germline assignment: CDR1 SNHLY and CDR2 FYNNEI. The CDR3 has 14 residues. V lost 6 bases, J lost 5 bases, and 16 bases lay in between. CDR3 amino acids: CASRSPSGVETQYF. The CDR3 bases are TGTGCCAGCAGGTCCCCCTCCGGGGTTGAGACCCAGTACTTC.

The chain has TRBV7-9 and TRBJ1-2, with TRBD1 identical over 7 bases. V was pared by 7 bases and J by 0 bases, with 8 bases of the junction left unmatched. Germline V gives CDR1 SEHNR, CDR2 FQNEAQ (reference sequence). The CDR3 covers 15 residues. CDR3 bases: TGTGCCAGCACCATATTAGACAGGGCTAACTATGGCTACACCTTC. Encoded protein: CASTILDRANYGYTF.

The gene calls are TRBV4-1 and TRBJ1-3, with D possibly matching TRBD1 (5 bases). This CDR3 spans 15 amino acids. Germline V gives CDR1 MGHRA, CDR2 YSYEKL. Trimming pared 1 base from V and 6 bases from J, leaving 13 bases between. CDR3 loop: CASSQGVDSTNTIYF. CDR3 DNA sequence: TGCGCCAGCAGCCAAGGGGTCGACAGCACAAACACCATATATTTT.

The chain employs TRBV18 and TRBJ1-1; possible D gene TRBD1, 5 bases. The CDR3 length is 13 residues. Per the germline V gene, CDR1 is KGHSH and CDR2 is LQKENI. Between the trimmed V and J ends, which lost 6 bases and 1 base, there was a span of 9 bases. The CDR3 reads CASSRTGNTEAFF. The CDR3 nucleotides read TGTGCCAGCTCGAGAACAGGGAACACTGAAGCTTTCTTT.

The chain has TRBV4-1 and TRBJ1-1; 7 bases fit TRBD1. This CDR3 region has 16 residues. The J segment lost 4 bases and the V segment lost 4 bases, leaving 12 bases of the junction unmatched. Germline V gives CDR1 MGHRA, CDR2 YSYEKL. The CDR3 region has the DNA TGCGCCAGCAGCCCCGAAACCGACAGGGTCGGCACTGAAGCTTTCTTT. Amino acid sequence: CASSPETDRVGTEAFF.

CDR3 sequence (DNA): TGCGCCAGCAGCCCGGGGGGGCCCAGCACAGATACGCAGTATTTT. It yields the protein CASSPGGPSTDTQYF. The rearrangement joins TRBV5-1 to TRBJ2-3; TRBD2 agrees at 8 bases. Germline V gene data show CDR1 as SGHRS and CDR2 as YFSETQ. Trimming removed 4 bases from V and 0 bases from J; junction bases left unmatched: 4. The CDR3 is 15 residues long.

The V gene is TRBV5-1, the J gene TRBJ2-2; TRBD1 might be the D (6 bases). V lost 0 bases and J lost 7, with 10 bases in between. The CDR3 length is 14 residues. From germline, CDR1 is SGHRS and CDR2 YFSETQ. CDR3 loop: CASSLVGAIGELFF. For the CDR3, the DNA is TGCGCCAGCAGCTTGGTGGGGGCGATCGGGGAGCTGTTTTTT. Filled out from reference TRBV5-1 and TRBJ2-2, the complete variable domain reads KAGVTQTPRYLIKTRGQQVTLSCSPISGHRSVSWYQQTPGQGLQFLFEYFSETQRNKGNFPGRFSGRQFSNSRSEMNVSTLELGDSALYLCASSLVGAIGELFFGEGSRLTVL.

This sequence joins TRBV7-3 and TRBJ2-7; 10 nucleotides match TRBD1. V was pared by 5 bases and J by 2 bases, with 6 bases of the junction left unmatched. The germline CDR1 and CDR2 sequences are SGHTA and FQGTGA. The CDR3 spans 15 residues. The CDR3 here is CASSITGQGPYEQYF. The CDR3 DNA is TGTGCCAGCAGCATTACGGGACAGGGGCCCTACGAGCAGTACTTC.

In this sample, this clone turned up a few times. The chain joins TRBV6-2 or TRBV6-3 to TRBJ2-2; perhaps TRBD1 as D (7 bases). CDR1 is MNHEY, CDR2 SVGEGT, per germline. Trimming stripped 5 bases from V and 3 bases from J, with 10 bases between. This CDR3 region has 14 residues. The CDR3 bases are TGTGCCAGCAGTGGAGGGGGCTACACCGGGGAGCTGTTTTTT. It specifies CASSGGGYTGELFF.

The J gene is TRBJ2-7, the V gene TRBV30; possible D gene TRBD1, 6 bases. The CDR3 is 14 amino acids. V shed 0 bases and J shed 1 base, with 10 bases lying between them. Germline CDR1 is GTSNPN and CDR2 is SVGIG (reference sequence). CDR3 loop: CAWSVRGQSYEQYF. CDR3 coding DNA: TGTGCCTGGAGTGTACGCGGACAGTCCTACGAGCAGTACTTC.

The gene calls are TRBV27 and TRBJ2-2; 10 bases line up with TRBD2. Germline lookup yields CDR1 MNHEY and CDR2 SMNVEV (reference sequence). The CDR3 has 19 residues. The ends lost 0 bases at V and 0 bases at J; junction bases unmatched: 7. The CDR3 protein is CASSLSVAGGSTNTGELFF. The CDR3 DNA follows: TGTGCCAGCAGTTTATCAGTAGCGGGGGGCTCTACGAACACCGGGGAGCTGTTTTTT.

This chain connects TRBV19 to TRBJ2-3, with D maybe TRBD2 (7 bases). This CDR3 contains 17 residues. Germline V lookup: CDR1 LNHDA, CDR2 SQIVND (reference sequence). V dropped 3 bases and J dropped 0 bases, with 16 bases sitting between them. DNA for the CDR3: TGTGCCAGTAGTATCTCCGGAGGGGGGGGTAGCACAGATACGCAGTATTTT. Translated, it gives CASSISGGGGSTDTQYF.

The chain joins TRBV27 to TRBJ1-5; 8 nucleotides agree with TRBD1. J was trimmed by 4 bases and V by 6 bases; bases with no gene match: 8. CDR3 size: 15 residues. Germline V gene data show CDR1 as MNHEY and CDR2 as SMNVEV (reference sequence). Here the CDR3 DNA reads TGTGCCAGCAGATGGACAGGGACTTCAAATCAGCCCCAGCATTTT. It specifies CASRWTGTSNQPQHF.